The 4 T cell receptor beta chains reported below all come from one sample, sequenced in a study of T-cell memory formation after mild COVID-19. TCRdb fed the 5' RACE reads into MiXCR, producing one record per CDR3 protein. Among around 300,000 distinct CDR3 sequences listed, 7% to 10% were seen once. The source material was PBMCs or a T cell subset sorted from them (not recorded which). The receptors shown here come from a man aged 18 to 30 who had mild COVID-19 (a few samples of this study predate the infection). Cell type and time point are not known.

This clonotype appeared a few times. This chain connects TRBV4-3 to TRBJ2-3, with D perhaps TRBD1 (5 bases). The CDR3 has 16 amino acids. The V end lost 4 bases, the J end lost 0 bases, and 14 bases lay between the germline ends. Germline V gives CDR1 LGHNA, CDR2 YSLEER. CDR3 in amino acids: CASSLTLQGSTDTQYF. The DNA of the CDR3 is TGCGCCAGCAGCCTCACCTTGCAGGGTAGCACAGATACGCAGTATTTT.

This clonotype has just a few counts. In nucleotides, the CDR3 is TGTGCCAGCAGTTTAGACCCCGGGGGGGACATTCAGTACTTC. This codes for CASSLDPGGDIQYF. The chain has TRBV12-3 or TRBV12-4 and TRBJ2-4; 8 nucleotides match TRBD2. This CDR3 region has 14 residues. The V segment lost 1 base and the J segment 8 bases; nucleotides outside the gene matches: 4.

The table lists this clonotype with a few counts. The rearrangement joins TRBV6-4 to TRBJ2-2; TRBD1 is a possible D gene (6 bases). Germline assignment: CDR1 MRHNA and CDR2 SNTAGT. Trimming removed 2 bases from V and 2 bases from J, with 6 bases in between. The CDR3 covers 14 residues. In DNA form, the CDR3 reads TGTGCCAGCAGTGACGGGACAAACACCGGGGAGCTGTTTTTT. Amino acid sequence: CASSDGTNTGELFF.

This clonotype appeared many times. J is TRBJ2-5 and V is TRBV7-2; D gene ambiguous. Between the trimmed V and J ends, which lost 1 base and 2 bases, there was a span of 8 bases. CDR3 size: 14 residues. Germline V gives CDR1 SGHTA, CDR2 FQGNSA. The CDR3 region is CASSLGHGQETQYF. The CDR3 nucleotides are TGTGCCAGCAGCTTAGGGCACGGTCAAGAGACCCAGTACTTC.